Described below is a single TCR beta chain sequence and its context. This record comes from a study of identical twins. The CDR3 is 14 amino acids. V was pared by 6 bases and J by 0 bases, with 5 bases of the junction left unmatched. Germline lookup yields CDR1 SQVTM and CDR2 ANQGSEA. MiXCR was run by TCRdb on the 5' RACE reads, yielding one entry per CDR3 protein. The table shows 230,000 or so distinct CDR3 sequences, with around 8.8% occurring only once. These same data were also listed under a study on yellow fever vaccine responses in identical twins.

The sequence derives from a young woman in good health. Sequenced: CD8+ T cells sorted from blood. V gene TRBV29-1 combines with J gene TRBJ2-3, with 8 bases aligning to TRBD2. CDR3 sequence (DNA): TGCAGCGTCGGGAGGGACTCTAGCACAGATACGCAGTATTTT. It encodes CSVGRDSSTDTQYF.